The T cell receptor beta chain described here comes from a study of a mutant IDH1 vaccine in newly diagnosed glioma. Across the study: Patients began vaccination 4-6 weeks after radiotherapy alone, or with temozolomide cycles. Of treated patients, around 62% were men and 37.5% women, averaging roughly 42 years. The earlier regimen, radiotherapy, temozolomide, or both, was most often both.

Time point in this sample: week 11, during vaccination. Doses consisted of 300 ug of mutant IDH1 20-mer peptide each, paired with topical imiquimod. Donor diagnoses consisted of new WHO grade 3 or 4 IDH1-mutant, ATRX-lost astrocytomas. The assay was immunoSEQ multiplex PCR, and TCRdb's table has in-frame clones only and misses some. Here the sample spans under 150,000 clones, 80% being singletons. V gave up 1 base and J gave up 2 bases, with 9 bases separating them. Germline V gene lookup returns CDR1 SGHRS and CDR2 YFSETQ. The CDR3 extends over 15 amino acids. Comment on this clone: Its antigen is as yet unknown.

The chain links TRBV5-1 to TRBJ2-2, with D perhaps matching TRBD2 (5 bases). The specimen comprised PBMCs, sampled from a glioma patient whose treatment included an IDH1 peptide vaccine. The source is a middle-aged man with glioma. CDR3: CASSLQRRNTGELFF. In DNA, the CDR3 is TGCGCCAGCAGCTTGCAGCGGAGAAACACCGGGGAGCTGTTTTTT.